The T cell receptor (beta chain) under discussion was sequenced for a study of Ad26.COV2.S vaccination and SARS-CoV-2 variants. Study-level background: The Ad26.COV2.S arm of the COV1001 trial was where the donor was placed.

Treatment meaning: some 20 received Ad26.COV2.S at low or high dose, single or two shots; about 5 received placebo; per-sample allocation not given. Collection of samples fell on day 63 after the first vaccine or placebo injection. A Boston donor was an adult aged 18-55 years. Clones were read by immunoSEQ multiplex PCR, and TCRdb kept only the in-frame ones, dropping some. The data contain around 300,000 clones, 88% of them singletons. V gave up 2 bases and J gave up 3 bases, with 11 bases separating them. The CDR3 loop spans 14 amino acids. Germline V gene data show CDR1 as MNHEY and CDR2 as SVGEGT.

This chain uses TRBV6-2 or TRBV6-3 with TRBJ2-7; no clear D gene. The sequenced sample was peripheral blood, obtained in a trial of Ad26.COV2.S vaccine versus placebo. The TCR sequence derives from a person aged 18-60 years who received the Ad26.COV2.S COVID-19 vaccine or a placebo. CDR3 sequence: CASSYPPELYEQYF. CDR3 coding DNA: TGTGCCAGCAGTTACCCCCCCGAGCTCTACGAGCAGTACTTC.